This TCR beta chain appears in the sequencing data of a study of preoperative IRX-2 immunotherapy in early breast cancer. Germline V gene sequence: CDR1 SGHDT, CDR2 YYEEEE. V lost 3 bases to trimming and J lost 4 bases; unmatched junction nucleotides: 7. This CDR3 comprises 16 residues. The repertoire was sequenced with immunoSEQ multiplex PCR; TCRdb's copy has only in-frame clones and lacks some. The data show roughly 14,000 clones, approximately 90% seen once. Treatment described: preoperative locoregional IRX-2 cytokine immunotherapy. This specimen was acquired from a patient treated with IRX-2 immunotherapy. This TCR came from a human donor with breast cancer. The chain uses TRBV5-6 and TRBJ2-2, with 9 bases identical to TRBD2. The CDR3 region is CASSSLAGASTGELFF. The CDR3 DNA reads TGTGCCAGCAGCTCTTTAGCGGGGGCCAGCACCGGGGAGCTGTTTTTT.